This record concerns one T cell receptor (beta chain) sequence. Peripheral blood CD8+ and CD4+ T cells were profiled by TCR beta sequencing. Healthy donors acted as controls, with matching for age and sex. Negative isolation was used for CD8+ and CD4+ T cells and FACS enrichment for TEMRA cells. RNA totalling roughly 0.45 to 1 ug underwent reverse transcription with random hexamers. The method of amplification for TCR beta CDR3 was immunoSEQ multiplex PCR, covering 54 Vbeta and 13 Jbeta. TCRdb ran MiXCR on the immunoSEQ multiplex PCR reads and lists one entry per CDR3 protein. There are 100,000 to 150,000 distinct CDR3 sequences in the sample; around 94% occur only once, and 0.085% to 0.09% lies in the top ten. V gave up 2 bases and J gave up 4 bases, with 15 bases separating them. This CDR3 contains 16 residues. The germline gives CDR1 SGHTA, CDR2 FQGNSA. This sample stems from a study of CD8 T cells in Susac syndrome.

The chain employs TRBV7-2 and TRBJ1-5; D is unresolved. The clonotype originates from a human donor in good health. The sample taken for sequencing was CD4+ T cells from PBMCs. The CDR3 DNA reads TGTGCCAGCAGCTTACTAGGGCCCCAGAGTAATCAGCCCCAGCATTTT. Its protein product is CASSLLGPQSNQPQHF.